Given below is one T cell receptor (beta chain) in context. The use of a sample-barcoded 5' primer and a J-beta primer mix characterized a second PCR of about 7 to 12 cycles. TCRdb ran MiXCR on the 5' RACE reads and lists one entry per CDR3 protein. Among about 800,000 distinct CDR3 sequences listed, around 45% were seen once. The data were taken from a study of blood T cells in healthy people across ages. Germline lookup yields CDR1 SGHRS and CDR2 YFSETQ. This CDR3 comprises 14 residues. Trimming took 3 bases from V and 4 from J; bases not matched to a gene: 4. The sample comprised blood. The receptor was derived from a man older than 75 in good health. The chain has TRBV5-1 and TRBJ2-5; the match to TRBD1 covers 9 bases. The CDR3 here is CASSSTGGGETQYF. As DNA, the CDR3 is TGCGCCAGCAGCTCTACAGGGGGCGGAGAGACCCAGTACTTC.